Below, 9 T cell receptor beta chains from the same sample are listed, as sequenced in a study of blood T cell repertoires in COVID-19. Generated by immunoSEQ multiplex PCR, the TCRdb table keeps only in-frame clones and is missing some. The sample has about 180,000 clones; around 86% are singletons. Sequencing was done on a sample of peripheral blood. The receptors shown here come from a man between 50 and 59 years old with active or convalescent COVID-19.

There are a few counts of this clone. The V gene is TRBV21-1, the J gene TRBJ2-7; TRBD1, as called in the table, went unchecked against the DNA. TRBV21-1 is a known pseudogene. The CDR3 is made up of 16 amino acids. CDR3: CASSKERDRPTEEQYF. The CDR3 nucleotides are TGTGCCAGCAGCAAAGAACGGGACAGACCTACTGAAGAGCAGTACTTC.

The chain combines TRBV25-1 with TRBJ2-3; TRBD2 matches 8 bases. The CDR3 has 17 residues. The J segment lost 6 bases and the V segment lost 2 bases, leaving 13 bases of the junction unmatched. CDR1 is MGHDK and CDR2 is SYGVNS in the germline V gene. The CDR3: CASSENLAGGWEDTQYF. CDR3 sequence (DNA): TGTGCCAGCAGTGAAAACCTGGCGGGGGGATGGGAGGATACGCAGTATTTT.

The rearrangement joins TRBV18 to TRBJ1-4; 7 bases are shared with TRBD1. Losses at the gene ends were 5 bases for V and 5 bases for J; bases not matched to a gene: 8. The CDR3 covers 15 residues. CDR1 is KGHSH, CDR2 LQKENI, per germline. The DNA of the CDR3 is TGTGCCAGCTCATTTAGACAGGGAGGAAATGAAAAACTGTTTTTT. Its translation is CASSFRQGGNEKLFF.

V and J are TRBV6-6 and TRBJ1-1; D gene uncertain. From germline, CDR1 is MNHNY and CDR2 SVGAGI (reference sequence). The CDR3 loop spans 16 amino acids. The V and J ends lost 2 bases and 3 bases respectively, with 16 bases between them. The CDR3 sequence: CASSYGGQSGHTEAFF. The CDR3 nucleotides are TGTGCCAGCAGTTACGGCGGGCAGTCTGGACACACTGAAGCTTTCTTT.

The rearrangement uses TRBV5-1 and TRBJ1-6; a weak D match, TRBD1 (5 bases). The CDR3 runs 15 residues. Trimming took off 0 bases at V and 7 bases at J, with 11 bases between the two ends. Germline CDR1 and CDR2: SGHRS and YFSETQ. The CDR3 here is CASSLEGRGNSPLHF. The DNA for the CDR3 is TGCGCCAGCAGCTTGGAAGGACGGGGGAATTCACCCCTCCACTTT.

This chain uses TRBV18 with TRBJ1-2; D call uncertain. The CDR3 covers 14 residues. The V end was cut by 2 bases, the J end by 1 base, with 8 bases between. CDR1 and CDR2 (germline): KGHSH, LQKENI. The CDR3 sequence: CASSPLGDNYGYTF. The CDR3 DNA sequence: TGTGCCAGCTCACCATTGGGAGATAACTATGGCTACACCTTC.

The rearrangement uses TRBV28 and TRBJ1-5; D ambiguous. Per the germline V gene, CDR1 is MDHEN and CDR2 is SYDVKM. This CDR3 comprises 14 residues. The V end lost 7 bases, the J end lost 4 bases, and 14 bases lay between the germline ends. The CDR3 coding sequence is TGTGCCAGCACGAGGTCTGGGTGGAATCAGCCCCAGCATTTT. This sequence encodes CASTRSGWNQPQHF.

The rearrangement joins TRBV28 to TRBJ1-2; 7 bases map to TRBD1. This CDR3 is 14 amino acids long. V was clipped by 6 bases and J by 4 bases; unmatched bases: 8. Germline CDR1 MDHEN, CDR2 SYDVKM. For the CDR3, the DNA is TGTGCCAGCAGACTCGAACAGGGGAGCTATGGCTACACCTTC. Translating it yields CASRLEQGSYGYTF.

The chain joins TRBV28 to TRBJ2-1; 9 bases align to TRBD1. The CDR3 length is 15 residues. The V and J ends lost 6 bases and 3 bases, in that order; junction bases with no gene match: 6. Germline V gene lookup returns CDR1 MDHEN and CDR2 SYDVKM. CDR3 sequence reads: CASRKGTGSYNEQFF. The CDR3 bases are TGTGCCAGCAGAAAAGGGACAGGGAGCTACAATGAGCAGTTCTTC. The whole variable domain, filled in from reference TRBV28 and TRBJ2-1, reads DVKVTQSSRYLVKRTGEKVFLECVQDMDHENMFWYRQDPGLGLRLIYFSYDVKMKEKGDIPEGYSVSREKKERFSLILESASTNQTSMYLCASRKGTGSYNEQFFGPGTRLTVL.